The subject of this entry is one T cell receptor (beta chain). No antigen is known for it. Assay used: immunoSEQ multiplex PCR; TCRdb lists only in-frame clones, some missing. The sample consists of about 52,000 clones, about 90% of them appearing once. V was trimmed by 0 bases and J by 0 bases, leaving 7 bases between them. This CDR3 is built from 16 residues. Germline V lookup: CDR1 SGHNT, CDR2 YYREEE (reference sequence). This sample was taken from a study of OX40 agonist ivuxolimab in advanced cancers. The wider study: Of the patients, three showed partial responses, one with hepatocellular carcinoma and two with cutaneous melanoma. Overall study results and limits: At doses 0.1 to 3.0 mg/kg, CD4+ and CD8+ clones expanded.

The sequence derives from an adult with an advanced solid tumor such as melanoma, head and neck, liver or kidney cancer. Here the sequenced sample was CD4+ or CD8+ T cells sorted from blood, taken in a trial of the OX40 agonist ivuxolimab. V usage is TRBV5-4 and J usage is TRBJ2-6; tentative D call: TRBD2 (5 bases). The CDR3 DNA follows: TGTGCCAGCAGCTTGGGAGGAGGCTCTGGGGCCAACGTCCTGACTTTC. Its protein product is CASSLGGGSGANVLTF.